This TCR beta chain was captured in a study of a mutant IDH1 vaccine in newly diagnosed glioma. About the study: Therapy received beforehand was radiotherapy, temozolomide, or both, with most patients given both.

The trim removed 6 bases at V and 12 bases at J, leaving 10 bases unmatched. Germline V CDR1 and CDR2: MNHEY, SMNVEV (reference sequence). CDR3 size: 13 residues. The time point is: week 5, during vaccination. With topical imiquimod, each dose of the vaccine consisted of 300 ug of mutant IDH1 20-mer peptide. Findings and limits, study-wide: There seemed to be no relation between pseudoprogression and changes in top peripheral T cell clonotypes.

Libraries were prepared by immunoSEQ multiplex PCR; TCRdb keeps only in-frame clonotypes and omits some of them. The sample yields 45,000 to 70,000 clones, 80% to 85% seen once. To note about this clone: Its antigen is not known.

The gene calls are TRBV27 and TRBJ1-5; TRBD1 matches 8 bases. The sample consisted of PBMCs, taken from a glioma patient whose treatment included an IDH1 peptide vaccine. The clonotype originates from a man between 25 and 39 years old with glioma. The CDR3 spells CASRRTGKLGQHF. The CDR3 DNA sequence: TGTGCCAGCAGACGGACAGGGAAGCTGGGCCAGCATTTT.